This T cell receptor (beta chain) comes out of a study of CD8+CD57+ T cells in acquired aplastic anemia. Template material for TCR beta VDJ and CDR3 profiling consisted of genomic DNA. TCRdb used MiXCR to reprocess the reads, holding one entry per CDR3 protein. The sample has fewer than 85,000 distinct CDR3 sequences; just over 70% are singletons. Patients who underwent sequencing had shown CD8+CD57+ cell expansion by flow cytometry. The patients, all of them, had severe acquired aplastic anemia. CDR3 size: 14 residues. V was clipped by 0 bases and J by 4 bases, with 11 bases between them. Germline V gene sequence: CDR1 GTSNPN, CDR2 SVGIG (reference sequence).

Sequenced material: sorted CD4+, CD8+, or CD8+CD57+ T cells (not recorded which) from PBMCs. The rearrangement links TRBV30 to TRBJ2-3, with D tentatively TRBD2 (6 bases). This receptor was taken from a human donor with aplastic anemia. Here the CDR3 DNA reads TGTGCCTGGAGTGTGGGGGGTTTAGCAGATACGCAGTATTTT. As protein: CAWSVGGLADTQYF.